Below are 27 T cell receptor beta chains sequenced from a single sample in a study of T cells in Graves' hyperthyroidism and ophthalmopathy. What was amplified from RNA transcripts were TCR beta CDR3 regions. HTBI primers were used for first-round RT-PCR of the TCR CDR3. Using its own MiXCR run on the multiplex PCR reads, TCRdb lists one record per CDR3 protein. This table has some 550,000 distinct CDR3 sequences, approximately 15% appearing once. The sequencing sample was made of blood. The receptors derive from a middle-aged woman with Graves' ophthalmopathy.

This clonotype was recorded many times. The chain recombines TRBV6-1 with TRBJ1-6; D is unresolved. This CDR3 contains 14 residues. V gave up 2 bases and J gave up 9 bases, with 11 bases separating them. CDR1 is MNHNS, CDR2 SASEGT, per germline. This CDR3 reads CASSEMSSGSPLHF. The CDR3, as DNA: TGTGCCAGCAGTGAAATGTCGTCTGGTTCACCCCTCCACTTT.

The chain has TRBV30 and TRBJ1-1; no clear D gene. Trimming cost V 2 bases and J 2 bases, with 3 bases left between them. The CDR3 covers 11 residues. CDR1 is GTSNPN and CDR2 is SVGIG in the germline V gene (reference sequence). The CDR3 DNA reads as TGTGCCTGGAGTAAAAACACTGAAGCTTTCTTT. Its protein product is CAWSKNTEAFF.

This clonotype was detected only a few times. The chain uses TRBV6-1 and TRBJ1-1, with unresolved D. Germline loops: CDR1 MNHNS, CDR2 SASEGT. The CDR3 covers 14 residues. V lost 2 bases and J lost 1, with 8 bases in between. CDR3 loop: CASSELAGNTEAFF. The CDR3 DNA reads as TGTGCCAGCAGTGAACTAGCAGGGAACACTGAAGCTTTCTTT.

This clonotype has a handful of counts. The chain couples TRBV7-9 to TRBJ2-1; 8 bases fit TRBD1. V was pared by 1 base and J by 7 bases, with 6 bases of the junction left unmatched. The V gene's germline CDR1 is SEHNR and CDR2 FQNEAQ (reference sequence). The CDR3 length is 15 residues. The DNA of the CDR3 is TGTGCCAGCAGCTTAGGCGGGACAGGAGGAAATGAGCAGTTCTTC. Translating gives CASSLGGTGGNEQFF.

The table lists this clonotype with many counts. This chain connects TRBV2 to TRBJ2-4; TRBD1 matches at 8 bases. This CDR3 contains 14 residues. V shed 5 bases and J 3 bases; nucleotides not matched to a gene: 3. Per germline, CDR1 SNHLY and CDR2 FYNNEI. The DNA of the CDR3 is TGTGCCAGCAGTTACAGGGGGGTCAAAAACATTCAGTACTTC. Its protein product is CASSYRGVKNIQYF. The whole variable domain, filled in from reference TRBV2 and TRBJ2-4, reads EPEVTQTPSHQVTQMGQEVILRCVPISNHLYFYWYRQILGQKVEFLVSFYNNEISEKSEIFDDQFSVERPDGSNFTLKIRSTKLEDSAMYFCASSYRGVKNIQYFGAGTRLSVL.

This clonotype was observed a handful of times. The gene calls are TRBV19 and TRBJ2-3; a possible D gene is TRBD1 (5 bases). V lost 4 bases and J lost 0, with 8 bases in between. Germline V gene sequence: CDR1 LNHDA, CDR2 SQIVND (reference sequence). The CDR3 has 14 residues. Here the CDR3 reads CASSNRGSTDTQYF. The DNA of the CDR3 is TGTGCCAGTAGTAATAGGGGCAGCACAGATACGCAGTATTTT.

The V gene is TRBV12-3 or TRBV12-4, the J gene TRBJ1-2; D not resolved. V was clipped by 4 bases and J by 6 bases, with 9 bases between them. This CDR3 is built from 12 residues. CDR3 nucleotides: TGTGCCAGCAGTTATGGGCTCAATGGCTACACCTTC. Translating it yields CASSYGLNGYTF.

The sample holds many counts of this clonotype. The gene calls are TRBV7-9 and TRBJ2-3, with a weak D call TRBD2 (6 bases). This CDR3 has 14 residues. The germline V gene has CDR1 SEHNR and CDR2 FQNEAQ (reference sequence). Trimming stripped 7 bases from V and 2 bases from J, with 13 bases between. The CDR3 DNA reads as TGTGCCAGCACCCCGGGACTCTACACAGATACGCAGTATTTT. Its protein is CASTPGLYTDTQYF.

This clonotype was recorded many times. The V call is TRBV28, the J call TRBJ2-1; 7 positions agree with TRBD1. V lost 6 bases to trimming and J lost 8 bases; unmatched junction nucleotides: 7. Germline V lookup: CDR1 MDHEN, CDR2 SYDVKM. The CDR3 is 13 amino acids. The CDR3: CASRSDRVYEQFF. The CDR3 DNA reads as TGTGCCAGCAGATCCGACAGGGTATATGAGCAGTTCTTC.

The chain has TRBV28 and TRBJ2-7; D is unresolved. The CDR3 has 16 amino acids. With 1 base removed from V and 3 bases from J, the gap between germline ends came to 16 bases. CDR1 and CDR2 from the germline V gene are MDHEN and SYDVKM. The DNA for the CDR3 is TGTGCCAGCAGTTTATCCCCCGGAAACGTCGACTACGAGCAGTACTTC. Translation gives CASSLSPGNVDYEQYF.

This clonotype was observed a handful of times. J is TRBJ2-2 and V is TRBV28; 7 bases line up with TRBD1. Germline V gives CDR1 MDHEN, CDR2 SYDVKM. With 6 bases clipped from V and 5 bases from J, the junction kept 6 bases outside the gene matches. The CDR3 length is 14 residues. Here the CDR3 reads CASRRQGKTGELFF. As DNA, the CDR3 is TGTGCCAGCAGAAGACAGGGAAAAACCGGGGAGCTGTTTTTT.

This clonotype has a count of ten or more. This chain joins TRBV6-1 and TRBJ1-5; unclear D gene. Germline CDR1 reads MNHNS; CDR2 reads SASEGT. This CDR3 has 13 amino acids. With 6 bases removed from V and 7 bases from J, the gap between germline ends came to 13 bases. In DNA, the CDR3 is TGTGCCAGCAGCTTGCTGCCGGGGCAGCCCCAGCATTTT. Its protein is CASSLLPGQPQHF.

The table lists this clonotype with many counts. This sequence joins TRBV20-1 and TRBJ2-7; a possible D gene is TRBD1 (6 bases). V lost 5 bases to trimming and J lost 2 bases, with 16 bases between them. CDR1 is DFQATT, CDR2 SNEGSKA, per germline (reference sequence). The CDR3 loop spans 14 amino acids. The CDR3 coding sequence is TGCAGTGCTGCCCTCCGGGACAACCCCTACGAGCAGTACTTC. Encoded protein: CSAALRDNPYEQYF.

This clonotype has ten or more counts. CDR3: CASSLKGVEAFF. The CDR3 region has the DNA TGTGCCAGCAGTCTTAAGGGGGTTGAAGCTTTCTTT. V is TRBV13 and J is TRBJ1-1; possible D gene TRBD1, 6 bases. From germline, CDR1 is PRHDT and CDR2 FYEKMQ (reference sequence). This CDR3 contains 12 residues. Trimming removed 6 bases at V and 7 bases at J, with 12 bases between.

The V and J genes are TRBV6-1 and TRBJ2-2, with TRBD2 matching 8 bases. From germline, CDR1 is MNHNS and CDR2 SASEGT. J lost 3 bases, V lost 6 bases, and 6 bases had no gene match. The CDR3 loop spans 15 amino acids. The CDR3 is CASRIRGGDTGELFF. CDR3 bases: TGTGCCAGCAGGATTCGGGGGGGTGACACCGGGGAGCTGTTTTTT.

The CDR3 sequence is CASSLVAGVVNEQFF. CDR3 coding DNA: TGTGCCAGCAGCTTGGTGGCAGGGGTGGTCAATGAGCAGTTCTTC. The chain combines TRBV11-2 with TRBJ2-1, with D perhaps matching TRBD1 (6 bases). Germline values: CDR1 SGHAT, CDR2 FQNNGV. The CDR3 runs 15 residues. V gave up 3 bases and J gave up 6 bases, with 15 bases separating them.

This clonotype showed up many times. This chain connects TRBV11-2 to TRBJ1-4; D is undetermined. V lost 5 bases to trimming and J lost 11 bases, with 18 bases between them. The CDR3 is 14 residues long. Germline loops: CDR1 SGHAT, CDR2 FQNNGV. The chain's CDR3 is CASSPKDGVGKLFF. The CDR3 bases are TGTGCCAGCAGCCCTAAGGACGGCGTCGGGAAACTGTTTTTT.

This chain's CDR3 is CASTRNGFSTDTQYF. The CDR3 nucleotides read TGCGCCAGCACGAGGAACGGGTTTAGCACAGATACGCAGTATTTT. The chain has TRBV10-1 and TRBJ2-3; D gene unclear. Trimming removed 7 bases at V and 0 bases at J, with 14 bases between. The germline gives CDR1 WNHNN, CDR2 SYGVQD (reference sequence). The CDR3 runs to 15 residues.

This clonotype has only a few counts. The V and J genes are TRBV4-2 and TRBJ2-5, with 10 bases lining up with TRBD2. The V and J ends lost 3 bases and 2 bases, in that order; junction bases with no gene match: 3. Germline CDR1 and CDR2: LGHNA and YNFKEQ. This CDR3 spans 15 amino acids. CDR3 sequence reads: CASSQTSGPQETQYF. The DNA of the CDR3 is TGTGCCAGCAGCCAGACTAGCGGGCCACAAGAGACCCAGTACTTC.

This clonotype was recorded a few times. This chain links TRBV6-5 with TRBJ2-2; TRBD1 matches 7 bases. The CDR3 covers 14 residues. CDR1 and CDR2 from the germline V gene are MNHEY and SVGAGI. Losses at the gene ends were 1 base for V and 8 bases for J; bases not matched to a gene: 4. The CDR3 bases are TGTGCCAGCAGTTACTACAGGGGATCGGGGGAGCTGTTTTTT. It encodes CASSYYRGSGELFF.

This clonotype showed up just a few times. The V gene is TRBV27, the J gene TRBJ2-7; no reliable D call. CDR1 and CDR2 from the germline V gene are MNHEY and SMNVEV (reference sequence). Trimming removed 6 bases at V and 2 bases at J, with 11 bases between. This CDR3 has 13 amino acids. The CDR3 here is CASRQAKTYEQYF. DNA for the CDR3: TGTGCCAGCAGGCAGGCTAAGACCTACGAGCAGTACTTC.

This sequence joins TRBV5-1 and TRBJ2-3; D remains ambiguous. V was cut by 1 base and J by 0 bases, with 9 bases left in between. This CDR3 spans 15 amino acids. In germline, CDR1 is SGHRS, CDR2 YFSETQ. This CDR3 is CASSLTHPSTDTQYF. The CDR3 bases are TGCGCCAGCAGCTTGACCCATCCTAGCACAGATACGCAGTATTTT.

This rearrangement joins TRBV18 to TRBJ2-6; D remains unclear. The CDR3 is made up of 13 amino acids. Germline values: CDR1 KGHSH, CDR2 LQKENI. The V end was cut by 2 bases, the J end by 14 bases, with 13 bases between. The CDR3 DNA reads as TGTGCCAGCTCACCAAGGACCGATCATATCCTGACTTTC. Its protein is CASSPRTDHILTF.

This clonotype occurred many times. The rearrangement links TRBV20-1 to TRBJ2-7; D is ambiguous. V lost 8 bases and J lost 7, with 12 bases in between. Germline V gene sequence: CDR1 DFQATT, CDR2 SNEGSKA (reference sequence). The length of the CDR3 is 10 residues. DNA for the CDR3: TGCAGTAGTTTCTGTGTGGAGCAGTACTTC. The encoded protein is CSSFCVEQYF.

This clonotype appeared a few times. The chain combines TRBV7-8 with TRBJ2-3; the match to TRBD2 covers 13 bases. This CDR3 region has 16 residues. The germline V gene encodes CDR1 SGHVS and CDR2 FQNEAQ. V shed 2 bases, J shed 8 bases, and the junction held 7 bases outside the gene matches. The CDR3 coding sequence is TGTGCCAGCAGCTTAACTAGCGGGGGGGGGTTTGGTACGCAGTATTTT. Translated, it gives CASSLTSGGGFGTQYF.

This clonotype was detected a few times. A much larger clone differs by one base, so this may be a read error. J is TRBJ2-7 and V is TRBV12-3 or TRBV12-4; 7 positions agree with TRBD1. The CDR3 runs to 12 residues. J was trimmed by 6 bases and V by 4 bases; bases with no gene match: 3. This CDR3 is CASSSTGVEQYF. The CDR3 nucleotides are TGTGCCAGCAGTTCCACAGGGGTCGAGCAGTACTTC.

This clonotype was detected many times. The chain joins TRBV11-1 to TRBJ2-1; the match to TRBD2 covers 7 bases. The CDR3 extends over 13 amino acids. The ends lost 5 bases at V and 3 bases at J; junction bases unmatched: 1. Germline CDR1 SGHAT, CDR2 FQDESV (reference sequence). In DNA form, the CDR3 reads TGTGCCAGCAGCCGGGGGGACTACAATGAGCAGTTCTTC. Residues: CASSRGDYNEQFF.